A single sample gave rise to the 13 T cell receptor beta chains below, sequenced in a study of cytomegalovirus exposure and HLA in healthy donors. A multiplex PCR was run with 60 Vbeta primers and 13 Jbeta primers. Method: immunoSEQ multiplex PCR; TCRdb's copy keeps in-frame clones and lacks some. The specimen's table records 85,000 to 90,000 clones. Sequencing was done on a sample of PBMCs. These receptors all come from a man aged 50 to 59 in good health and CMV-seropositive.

The DNA for the CDR3 is TGCAGCGTTTTCCCAGGGGTGAACACTGAAGCTTTCTTT. The encoded protein is CSVFPGVNTEAFF. The chain recombines TRBV29-1 with TRBJ1-1; D is perhaps TRBD1 (6 bases). Germline V gene data show CDR1 as SQVTM and CDR2 as ANQGSEA. The germline V and J ends were trimmed by 5 bases and 0 bases, with 10 bases remaining between them. This CDR3 contains 13 residues.

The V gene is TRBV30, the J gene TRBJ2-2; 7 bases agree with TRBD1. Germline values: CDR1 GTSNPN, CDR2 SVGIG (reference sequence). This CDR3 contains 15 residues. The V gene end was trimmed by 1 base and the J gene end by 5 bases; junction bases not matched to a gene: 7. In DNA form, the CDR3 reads TGTGCCTGGAGTGGGGGACAGCTTTTTACCGGGGAGCTGTTTTTT. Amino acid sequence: CAWSGGQLFTGELFF.

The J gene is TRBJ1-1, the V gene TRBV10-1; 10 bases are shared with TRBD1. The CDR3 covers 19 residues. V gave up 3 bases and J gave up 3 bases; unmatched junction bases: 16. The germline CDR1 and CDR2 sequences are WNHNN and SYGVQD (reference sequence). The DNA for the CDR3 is TGCGCCAGCAGTGAAGAGATAATGGACAGGGGGGGTAGACACACTGAAGCTTTCTTT. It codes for CASSEEIMDRGGRHTEAFF.

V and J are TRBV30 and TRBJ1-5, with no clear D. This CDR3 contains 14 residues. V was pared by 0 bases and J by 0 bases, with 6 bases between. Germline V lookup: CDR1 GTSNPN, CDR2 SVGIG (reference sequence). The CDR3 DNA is TGTGCCTGGAGTGTCATAGATAGCAATCAGCCCCAGCATTTT. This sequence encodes CAWSVIDSNQPQHF.

The CDR3 protein is CASSLGGDSFLAKNIQYF. In DNA, the CDR3 is TGTGCCAGCAGCTTGGGGGGGGACTCATTTTTAGCCAAAAACATTCAGTACTTC. The V call is TRBV5-4, the J call TRBJ2-4; a possible D gene is TRBD2 (6 bases). This CDR3 contains 18 residues. Germline CDR1 and CDR2: SGHNT and YYREEE (reference sequence). V was shortened by 0 bases and J by 0 bases, with 16 bases between the two germline ends.

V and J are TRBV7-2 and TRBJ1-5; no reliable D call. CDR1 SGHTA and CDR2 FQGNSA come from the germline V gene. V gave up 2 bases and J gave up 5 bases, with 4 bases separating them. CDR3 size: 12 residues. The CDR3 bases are TGTGCCAGCAGCTTATATGATCAGCCCCAGCATTTT. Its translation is CASSLYDQPQHF.

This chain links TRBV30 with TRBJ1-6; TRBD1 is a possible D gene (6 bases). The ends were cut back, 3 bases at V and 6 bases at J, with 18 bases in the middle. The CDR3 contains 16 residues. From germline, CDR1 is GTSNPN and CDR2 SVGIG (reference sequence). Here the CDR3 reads CAWSPAGAGVNSPLHF. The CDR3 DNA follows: TGTGCCTGGAGCCCCGCGGGGGCAGGGGTTAATTCACCCCTCCACTTT.

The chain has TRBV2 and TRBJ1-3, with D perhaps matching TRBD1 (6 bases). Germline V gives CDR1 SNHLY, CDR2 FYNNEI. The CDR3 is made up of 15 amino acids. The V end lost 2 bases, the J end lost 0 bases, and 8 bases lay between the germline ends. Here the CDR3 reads CASSEQGISGNTIYF. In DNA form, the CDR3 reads TGTGCCAGCAGTGAACAGGGGATCTCTGGAAACACCATATATTTT.

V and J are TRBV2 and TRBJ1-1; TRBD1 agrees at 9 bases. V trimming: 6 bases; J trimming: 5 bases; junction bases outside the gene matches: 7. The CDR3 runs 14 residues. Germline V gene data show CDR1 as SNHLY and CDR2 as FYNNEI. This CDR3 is CASRADRGGTEAFF. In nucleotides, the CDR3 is TGTGCCAGCAGGGCGGACAGGGGAGGAACTGAAGCTTTCTTT.

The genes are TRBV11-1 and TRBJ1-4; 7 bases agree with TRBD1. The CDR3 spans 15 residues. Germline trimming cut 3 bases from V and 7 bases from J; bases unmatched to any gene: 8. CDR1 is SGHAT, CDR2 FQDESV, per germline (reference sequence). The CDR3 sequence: CASSFRGGAGEKLFF. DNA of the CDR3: TGTGCCAGCAGCTTCCGAGGGGGCGCAGGTGAAAAACTGTTTTTT.

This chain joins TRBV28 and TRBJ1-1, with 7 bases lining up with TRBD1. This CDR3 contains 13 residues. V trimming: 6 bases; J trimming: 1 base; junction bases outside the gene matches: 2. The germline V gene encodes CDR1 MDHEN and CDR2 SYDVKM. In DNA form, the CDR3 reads TGTGCCAGCAGCTGGACAGGGAACACTGAAGCTTTCTTT. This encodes CASSWTGNTEAFF.

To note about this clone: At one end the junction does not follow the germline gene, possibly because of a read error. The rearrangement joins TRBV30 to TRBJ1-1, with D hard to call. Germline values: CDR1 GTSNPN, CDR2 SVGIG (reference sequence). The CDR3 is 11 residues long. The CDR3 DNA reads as TGTGCCTGGGGAAGACTCACGGAAGGTTTCTTT. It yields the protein CAWGRLTEGFF.

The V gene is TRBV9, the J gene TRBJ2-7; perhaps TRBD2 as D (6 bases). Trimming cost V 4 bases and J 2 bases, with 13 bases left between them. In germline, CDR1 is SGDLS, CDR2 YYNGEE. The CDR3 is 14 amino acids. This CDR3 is CASSSGTGPYEQYF. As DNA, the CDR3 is TGTGCCAGCAGCTCGGGGACTGGCCCCTACGAGCAGTACTTC.